Listed here is a single T cell receptor (beta chain). The data are from a study of T cell changes during pregnancy in multiple sclerosis. Libraries were prepared by immunoSEQ multiplex PCR; TCRdb keeps only in-frame clonotypes and omits some of them. This table has roughly 64,000 clones, just under 95% appearing once. Germline V gene data show CDR1 as KGHSH and CDR2 as LQKENI. V was clipped by 3 bases and J by 2 bases; unmatched bases: 1. The CDR3 consists of 14 residues. The chain couples TRBV18 to TRBJ1-3; 7 bases fit TRBD1. Sequencing used peripheral blood, obtained in the second trimester of pregnancy. This TCR derives from a female donor with multiple sclerosis, enrolled in a pregnancy study. In nucleotides, the CDR3 is TGTGCCAGCTCACCGGGACAGACTGGAAACACCATATATTTT. This gives the protein CASSPGQTGNTIYF.